The clone carrying this T cell receptor (beta chain) was detected only once. The length of the CDR3 is 16 residues. Per germline, CDR1 GTSNPN and CDR2 SVGIG (reference sequence). Trimming took off 4 bases at V and 6 bases at J, with 24 bases between the two ends. This sample was taken from a study of blood T cell repertoires in COVID-19. Whole-study context: The United States, Italy and Spain were the sources of the acute and convalescent COVID-19 samples. From T cells, B-cell-depleted T cells, or PBMCs came the material, which was cDNA or gDNA.

Authors' analysis steps: Amplification from reference gene primers served as the basis for estimated nucleated cell counts. Some clones are missing from TCRdb's copy, which holds only in-frame ones; the method was immunoSEQ multiplex PCR. The V and J calls and clone size are taken from that table; D and trimming were inferred from the DNA. The table includes over 250,000 clones, around 90% detected once. The chain couples TRBV30 to TRBJ2-5; tentative D call: TRBD2 (5 bases). Sequenced: peripheral blood. This receptor was identified in a man in his fifties or sixties with acute or convalescent COVID-19. For the CDR3, the DNA is TGTGCCTGGAAGACCAGTTACGGGGTCCACGAACAGACCCAGTACTTC. Its protein is CAWKTSYGVHEQTQYF.